These 25 T cell receptor beta chains were all obtained from the same sample, sequenced in a study of identical twins. TCRdb itself ran the 5' RACE reads through MiXCR, one entry per CDR3 protein. The table includes around 1.7 million distinct CDR3 sequences, roughly 35% detected once. The sequenced sample was cord blood. The receptors originated from a newborn girl in good health.

This clonotype was counted only a few times. The chain couples TRBV20-1 to TRBJ1-2, with D unresolved. The CDR3 contains 14 residues. Between the trimmed V and J ends, which lost 5 bases and 0 bases, there was a span of 13 bases. Germline lookup yields CDR1 DFQATT and CDR2 SNEGSKA (reference sequence). CDR3 sequence (DNA): TGCAGTGCTGAGGACCCCTGGGCTAACTATGGCTACACCTTC. Translating it yields CSAEDPWANYGYTF.

V and J are TRBV20-1 and TRBJ1-1; D is uncertain. This CDR3 contains 13 residues. The V end lost 5 bases, the J end lost 5 bases, and 15 bases lay between the germline ends. Germline V gene sequence: CDR1 DFQATT, CDR2 SNEGSKA (reference sequence). CDR3 nucleotide sequence: TGCAGTGCTTCTCTAGGACGGGAGACTGAAGCTTTCTTT. The encoded protein is CSASLGRETEAFF.

This clonotype appeared a few times. The chain carries TRBV4-1 and TRBJ2-1, with 9 bases identical to TRBD2. This CDR3 contains 13 residues. V dropped 4 bases and J dropped 9; count of bases not matched to a gene: 4. The germline CDR1 and CDR2 sequences are MGHRA and YSYEKL. The CDR3 spells CASSRLAGIEQFF. The DNA for the CDR3 is TGCGCCAGCAGCCGCCTAGCGGGAATTGAGCAGTTCTTC.

The chain has TRBV11-2 and TRBJ1-1; D ambiguous. The CDR3 has 15 amino acids. Germline-derived CDR1 and CDR2 are SGHAT and FQNNGV. V lost 0 bases and J 1 base, leaving 9 bases between the germline ends. CDR3 protein: CASSLDGNPNTEAFF. CDR3 bases: TGTGCCAGCAGCTTAGACGGAAACCCGAACACTGAAGCTTTCTTT. Full variable domain (rest looked up from reference TRBV11-2 and TRBJ1-1): EAGVAQSPRYKIIEKRQSVAFWCNPISGHATLYWYQQILGQGPKLLIQFQNNGVVDDSQLPKDRFSAERLKGVDSTLKIQPAKLEDSAVYLCASSLDGNPNTEAFFGQGTRLTVV.

This chain joins TRBV20-1 and TRBJ2-5, with 7 bases fitting TRBD1. The J call is doubtful: the DNA matches TRBJ2-7 better. The V gene's germline CDR1 is DFQATT and CDR2 SNEGSKA (reference sequence). The length of the CDR3 is 15 residues. CDR3: CSAREPWTGSYEQYF. The CDR3 nucleotides read TGCAGTGCTAGAGAGCCCTGGACAGGCTCCTACGAGCAGTACTTC.

The J gene is TRBJ1-2, the V gene TRBV9; D is possibly TRBD1 (6 bases). CDR3 length equals 14 residues. Germline CDR1 and CDR2: SGDLS and YYNGEE. The V and J ends lost 0 bases and 4 bases respectively, with 10 bases between them. DNA for the CDR3: TGTGCCAGCAGCGTAGAGGCAGGGGTCTATGGCTACACCTTC. Amino acids: CASSVEAGVYGYTF.

The chain uses TRBV19 and TRBJ2-1; tentative D call: TRBD2 (7 bases). V lost 3 bases and J lost 7, with 13 bases in between. The germline CDR1 and CDR2 sequences are LNHDA and SQIVND (reference sequence). The CDR3 length is 14 residues. The CDR3 DNA sequence: TGTGCCAGTAGTATGGGGGGGCCTAGTAATGAGCAGTTCTTC. Its protein product is CASSMGGPSNEQFF.

The table lists this clonotype with a few counts. This chain joins TRBV20-1 and TRBJ2-7; D is uncertain. The CDR3 length is 13 residues. V lost 4 bases and J lost 4, with 14 bases in between. Per germline, CDR1 DFQATT and CDR2 SNEGSKA (reference sequence). CDR3 bases: TGCAGTGCTACTCCCCCCCCCGCTTACGAGCAGTACTTC. Amino acid sequence: CSATPPPAYEQYF.

This chain uses TRBV29-1 with TRBJ2-7; D may correspond to TRBD1 or TRBD2 (5 bases each). CDR3 length: 13 residues. Germline CDR1 SQVTM, CDR2 ANQGSEA. V lost 4 bases to trimming and J lost 0 bases, with 10 bases between them. Here the CDR3 DNA reads TGCAGCGTTGGGGGGTTCAGCTCCTACGAGCAGTACTTC. Its protein product is CSVGGFSSYEQYF.

This chain connects TRBV7-9 to TRBJ2-7, with 7 bases fitting TRBD2. J lost 4 bases, V lost 1 base, and 7 bases had no gene match. The CDR3 sequence is 15 residues long. CDR1 is SEHNR and CDR2 is FQNEAQ in the germline V gene (reference sequence). CDR3 sequence (DNA): TGTGCCAGCAGCTTAGGACGGGGGGAATCTTACGAGCAGTACTTC. Its translation is CASSLGRGESYEQYF.

V usage is TRBV9 and J usage is TRBJ2-3; D perhaps matches TRBD1 (6 bases). V was cut by 0 bases and J by 8 bases, with 16 bases left in between. Germline loops: CDR1 SGDLS, CDR2 YYNGEE. This CDR3 is built from 15 residues. The CDR3 nucleotides read TGTGCCAGCAGCGTAGACTATTTGGGGGCGGGTACGCAGTATTTT. The encoded protein is CASSVDYLGAGTQYF.

A single count supports this clonotype. Written as DNA, the CDR3 is TGCAGTGCTAGAGATTCGTCTAGCGGGGCCAAAAACATTCAGTACTTC. This encodes CSARDSSSGAKNIQYF. J is TRBJ2-4 and V is TRBV20-1, with TRBD2 matching over 8 bases. The length of the CDR3 is 16 residues. The germline gives CDR1 DFQATT, CDR2 SNEGSKA (reference sequence). V shed 0 bases, J shed 1 base, and the junction held 5 bases outside the gene matches.

This clonotype turned up a few times. V and J are TRBV3-1 and TRBJ2-7; D call uncertain. The CDR3 extends over 12 amino acids. Germline CDR1 reads LGHDT; CDR2 reads YNNKEL (reference sequence). Trimming removed 4 bases at V and 6 bases at J, with 10 bases between. The DNA for the CDR3 is TGTGCCAGCAGCCTCGTTAGTTTCGAGCAGTACTTC. Encoded protein: CASSLVSFEQYF.

The chain combines TRBV12-5 with TRBJ2-2; D remains ambiguous. Germline values: CDR1 LGHNT, CDR2 FRNRAP. This CDR3 is built from 14 residues. Trimming cost V 1 base and J 7 bases, with 10 bases left between them. The CDR3 loop is CASGLAGGGGELFF. The CDR3 DNA reads TGTGCTAGTGGTTTGGCGGGCGGCGGCGGGGAGCTGTTTTTT.

The chain employs TRBV27 and TRBJ1-5; D is unresolved. The V gene lost 4 bases and the J gene lost 1 base, with 8 bases spanning the gap. The CDR3 has 14 amino acids. Germline V CDR1 and CDR2: MNHEY, SMNVEV (reference sequence). CDR3 sequence: CASSSQASNQPQHF. CDR3 bases: TGTGCCAGCAGTTCGCAGGCGAGCAATCAGCCCCAGCATTTT.

This clonotype was detected only a few times. This chain uses TRBV7-8 with TRBJ1-1, with D unresolved. Germline V gives CDR1 SGHVS, CDR2 FQNEAQ. Trimming took off 4 bases at V and 8 bases at J, with 8 bases between the two ends. CDR3 size: 11 residues. The CDR3 DNA reads as TGTGCCAGCAGCTACCAGGTAGAAGCTTTCTTT. It yields the protein CASSYQVEAFF.

To note about this clonotype: Relative to the germline gene, one junction end is altered; a read error may explain this. V and J are TRBV7-2 and TRBJ2-1, with D possibly TRBD1 on 5 matching bases. CDR1 is SGHTA and CDR2 is FQGNSA in the germline V gene. The CDR3 spans 15 residues. CDR3 bases: TGTGCCAGCAGCTTCGCAGGGTCTCCCTACAGTGAGCAGTTCTTC. Translation: CASSFAGSPYSEQFF.

V gene TRBV5-1 combines with J gene TRBJ2-1; D is undetermined. The germline V gene has CDR1 SGHRS and CDR2 YFSETQ. There are 13 residues in the CDR3. Between the trimmed V and J ends, which lost 6 bases and 0 bases, there was a span of 7 bases. The CDR3 loop reads CASNPNSYNEQFF. The CDR3 DNA reads as TGCGCCAGCAACCCAAACTCCTACAATGAGCAGTTCTTC.

The chain uses TRBV10-3 and TRBJ1-6, with D unresolved. Germline loops: CDR1 ENHRY, CDR2 SYGVKD. The length of the CDR3 is 14 residues. Trimming took off 6 bases at V and 0 bases at J, with 6 bases between the two ends. The CDR3 nucleotides read TGTGCCATCAGCGAAGACTCCTATAATTCACCCCTCCACTTT. Encoded protein: CAISEDSYNSPLHF.

This clonotype appeared many times. The chain carries TRBV27 and TRBJ2-1, with D possibly matching TRBD2 (7 bases). Between the trimmed V and J ends, which lost 1 base and 3 bases, there was a span of 13 bases. The germline V gene encodes CDR1 MNHEY and CDR2 SMNVEV (reference sequence). The length of the CDR3 is 16 residues. In nucleotides, the CDR3 is TGTGCCAGCAGTTTATTGGGCGGGGGCCTCTACAATGAGCAGTTCTTC. Its translation is CASSLLGGGLYNEQFF.

The chain combines TRBV7-2 with TRBJ1-1, with D hard to call. The V end lost 5 bases, the J end lost 5 bases, and 15 bases lay between the germline ends. Germline lookup yields CDR1 SGHTA and CDR2 FQGNSA. The CDR3 extends over 14 amino acids. The CDR3 reads CASSQYLGRTEAFF. Here the CDR3 DNA reads TGTGCCAGCAGCCAATATCTGGGCCGGACTGAAGCTTTCTTT.

A few counts support this clonotype. The J gene is TRBJ2-1, the V gene TRBV7-9; TRBD2 aligns across 9 bases. Per the germline V gene, CDR1 is SEHNR and CDR2 is FQNEAQ (reference sequence). The CDR3 contains 19 residues. V lost 1 base and J lost 0; bases outside the gene matches: 10. CDR3 loop: CASSLVGDLAGVSYNEQFF. The CDR3 nucleotides read TGTGCCAGCAGCTTAGTGGGGGACTTAGCGGGAGTCTCCTACAATGAGCAGTTCTTC.

The sample holds many counts of this clonotype. The gene calls are TRBV27 and TRBJ2-3, with 7 bases matching TRBD2. CDR1 and CDR2 from the germline V gene are MNHEY and SMNVEV (reference sequence). The junction had 2 bases not matched to a gene; V was cut back by 4 bases and J by 4 bases. This CDR3 has 13 amino acids. The CDR3 DNA follows: TGTGCCAGCAGTTCCACTAGCGCAGATACGCAGTATTTT. Protein sequence: CASSSTSADTQYF.

This clonotype was seen only a few times. This chain uses TRBV6-2 or TRBV6-3 with TRBJ1-5; tentative D call: TRBD1 (5 bases). Trimming removed 4 bases from V and 2 bases from J, with 12 bases in between. Germline V gives CDR1 MNHEY, CDR2 SVGEGT. The CDR3 runs to 15 residues. CDR3 loop: CASSSPDSRNQPQHF. The CDR3 DNA reads as TGTGCCAGCAGTTCCCCCGACAGCCGCAATCAGCCCCAGCATTTT.

On this clonotype itself: Relative to the germline gene, one junction end is altered; a read error may explain this. The chain carries TRBV2 and TRBJ1-2; D unclear. Germline CDR1 SNHLY, CDR2 FYNNEI. This CDR3 comprises 13 residues. The DNA of the CDR3 is TGTGCCGGCAGTGCGAGCAATAACTATGGCTACACCTTC. Protein sequence: CAGSASNNYGYTF. Drawing the rest from reference TRBV2 and TRBJ1-2, the complete variable domain is EPEVTQTPSHQVTQMGQEVILRCVPISNHLYFYWYRQILGQKVEFLVSFYNNEISEKSEIFDDQFSVERPDGSNFTLKIRSTKLEDSAMYFCAGSASNNYGYTFGSGTRLTVV.